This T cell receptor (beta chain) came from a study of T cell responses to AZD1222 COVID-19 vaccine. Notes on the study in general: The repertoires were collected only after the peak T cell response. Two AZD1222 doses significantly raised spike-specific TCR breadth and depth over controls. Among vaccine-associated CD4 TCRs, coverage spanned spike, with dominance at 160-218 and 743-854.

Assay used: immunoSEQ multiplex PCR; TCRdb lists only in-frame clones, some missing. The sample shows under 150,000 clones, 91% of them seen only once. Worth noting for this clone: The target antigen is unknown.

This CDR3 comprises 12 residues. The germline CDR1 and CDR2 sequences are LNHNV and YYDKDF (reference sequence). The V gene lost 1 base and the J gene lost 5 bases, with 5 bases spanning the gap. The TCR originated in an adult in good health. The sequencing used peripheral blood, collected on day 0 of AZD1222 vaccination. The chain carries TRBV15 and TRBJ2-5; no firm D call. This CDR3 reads CATSRVSETQYF. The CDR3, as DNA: TGTGCCACCAGCAGAGTTTCGGAGACCCAGTACTTC.